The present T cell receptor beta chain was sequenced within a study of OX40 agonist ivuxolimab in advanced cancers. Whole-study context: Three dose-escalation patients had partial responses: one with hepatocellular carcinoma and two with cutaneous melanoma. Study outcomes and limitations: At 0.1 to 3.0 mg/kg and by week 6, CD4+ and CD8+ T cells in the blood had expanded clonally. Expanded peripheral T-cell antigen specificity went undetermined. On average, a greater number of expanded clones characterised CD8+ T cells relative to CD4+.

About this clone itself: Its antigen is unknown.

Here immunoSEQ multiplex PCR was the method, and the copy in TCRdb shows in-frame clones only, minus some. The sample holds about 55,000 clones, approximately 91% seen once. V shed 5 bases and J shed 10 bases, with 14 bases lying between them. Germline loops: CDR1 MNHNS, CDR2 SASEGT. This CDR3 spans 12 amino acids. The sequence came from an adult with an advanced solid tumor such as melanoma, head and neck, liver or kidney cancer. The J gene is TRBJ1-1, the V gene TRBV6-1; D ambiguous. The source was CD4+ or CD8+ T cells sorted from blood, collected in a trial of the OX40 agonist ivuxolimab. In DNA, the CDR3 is TGTGCCAGCAGTACCCCGGGAGGGTCAGCTTTCTTT. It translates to CASSTPGGSAFF.